This T cell receptor beta chain was recovered during a study of T cell repertoires in cytomegalovirus infection. Study as a whole: CMV epitopes in the study were HLA-C-restricted (recently identified) and HLA-B-restricted (well studied).

The ends were cut back, 2 bases at V and 0 bases at J, with 14 bases in the middle. Germline V CDR1 and CDR2: MNHEY, SVGEGT. This CDR3 comprises 16 residues. Note on this clonotype: Antigen unknown.

TCRdb analysed the reads with MiXCR anew, one entry per CDR3 protein. Counted here are roughly 730,000 distinct CDR3 sequences, around 30% occurring once; the ten biggest clones make up 15% to 20%. V and J are TRBV6-2 or TRBV6-3 and TRBJ2-7; possibly TRBD2 for D (7 bases). The sequence was collected from a human donor in good health (CMV status not recorded). Some clones in this sample may be carry-over from other donors' samples. Material: cultured PBMCs, obtained from culture after CMV antigen stimulation. CDR3: CASSYGDAGASYEQYF. CDR3 nucleotide sequence: TGTGCCAGCAGTTACGGTGATGCGGGGGCCTCCTACGAGCAGTACTTC.